This T cell receptor beta chain originates from a study of blood T cell repertoires in COVID-19. Study-wide context: There were acute and convalescent COVID-19 samples, and they came from the United States, Italy and Spain. PBMCs, B-cell-depleted T cells, or T cells were the source of the cDNA or gDNA that made up the material.

The CDR3 is 14 residues long. The germline V gene has CDR1 LGHNA and CDR2 YSLEER. The J segment lost 0 bases and the V segment lost 4 bases, leaving 3 bases of the junction unmatched. TCRdb's copy holds only in-frame clones and misses some; the assay was immunoSEQ multiplex PCR. The top ten hold about 4.5% of the sample, which has some 81,000 clones, about 95% seen once. The sequenced sample was peripheral blood. The receptor's source is a human donor with active COVID-19. The donor label of this sample is uncertain. The chain recombines TRBV4-3 with TRBJ2-7; TRBD1 matches at 7 bases. CDR3 bases: TGCGCCAGCAGCCTTGGGACAGACTCCTACGAGCAGTACTTC. Residues: CASSLGTDSYEQYF.